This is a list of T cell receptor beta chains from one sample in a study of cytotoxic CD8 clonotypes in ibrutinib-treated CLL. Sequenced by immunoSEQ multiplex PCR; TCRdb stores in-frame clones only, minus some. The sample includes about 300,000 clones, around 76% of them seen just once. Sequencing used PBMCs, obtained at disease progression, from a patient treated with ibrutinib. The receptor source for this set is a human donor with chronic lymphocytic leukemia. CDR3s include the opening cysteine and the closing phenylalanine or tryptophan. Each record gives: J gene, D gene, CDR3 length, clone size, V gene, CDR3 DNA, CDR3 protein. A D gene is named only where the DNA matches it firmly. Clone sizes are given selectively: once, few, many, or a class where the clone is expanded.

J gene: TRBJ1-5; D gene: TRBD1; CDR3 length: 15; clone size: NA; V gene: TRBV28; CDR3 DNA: TGTGCCAGCAGTTTATTGACAGGGACTCATCAGCCCCAGCATTTT; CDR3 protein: CASSLLTGTHQPQHF
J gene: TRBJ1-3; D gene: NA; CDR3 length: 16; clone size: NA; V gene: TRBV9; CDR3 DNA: TGTGCCAGCAGCGTAGTCCCTCAAGCATCCGGAAACACCATATATTTT; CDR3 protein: CASSVVPQASGNTIYF
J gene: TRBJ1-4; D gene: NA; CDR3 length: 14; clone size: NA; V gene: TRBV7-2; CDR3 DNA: TGTGCCAGCAGCTTAGACGCAACTAATGAAAAACTGTTTTTT; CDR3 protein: CASSLDATNEKLFF
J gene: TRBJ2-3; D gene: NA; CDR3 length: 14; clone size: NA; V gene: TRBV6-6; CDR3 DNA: TGTGCCAGCAACCTGGGGGCTAACCCAGATACGCAGTATTTT; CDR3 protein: CASNLGANPDTQYF
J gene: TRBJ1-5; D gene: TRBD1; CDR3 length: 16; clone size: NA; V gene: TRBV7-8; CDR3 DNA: TGTGCCAGCAGCCCAGGGGGGGCAGGGGCGCATCAGCCCCAGCATTTT; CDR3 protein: CASSPGGAGAHQPQHF
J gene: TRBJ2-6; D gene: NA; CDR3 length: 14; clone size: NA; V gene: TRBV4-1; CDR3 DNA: TGCGCCAGCAGCCAAGGCCCTGGGGCCAACGTCCTGACTTTC; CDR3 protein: CASSQGPGANVLTF
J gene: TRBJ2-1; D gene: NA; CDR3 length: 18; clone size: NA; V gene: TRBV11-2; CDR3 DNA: TGTGCCAGCAGCTTAATTTGGTCCGTAGTGACCTCCTACAATGAGCAGTTCTTC; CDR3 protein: CASSLIWSVVTSYNEQFF
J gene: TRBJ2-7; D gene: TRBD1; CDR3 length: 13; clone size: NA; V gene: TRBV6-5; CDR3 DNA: TGTGCTGGGGACAGACCTCCTTCCTACGAGCAGTACTTC; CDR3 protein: CAGDRPPSYEQYF
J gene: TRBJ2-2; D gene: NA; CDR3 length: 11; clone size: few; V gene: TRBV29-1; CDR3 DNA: TGCAGCGTTGCTGGCGCCGGGGAGCTGTTTTTT; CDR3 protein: CSVAGAGELFF
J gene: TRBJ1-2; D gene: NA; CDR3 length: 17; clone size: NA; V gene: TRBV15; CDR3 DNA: TGTGCCACCAGCAGAGGGGGGCCGGTCAGGACCTTCTATGGCTACACCTTC; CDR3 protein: CATSRGGPVRTFYGYTF
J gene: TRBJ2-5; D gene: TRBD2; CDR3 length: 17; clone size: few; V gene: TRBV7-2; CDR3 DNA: TGTGCCAGCAGCTGGGTCGGACTAGCGGGGGGGCCAGAGACCCAGTACTTC; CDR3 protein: CASSWVGLAGGPETQYF
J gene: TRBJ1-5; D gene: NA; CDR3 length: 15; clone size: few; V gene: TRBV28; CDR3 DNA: TGTGCCAGCAGTAAGCAGGGGAGAGGCAATCAGCCCCAGCATTTT; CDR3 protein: CASSKQGRGNQPQHF
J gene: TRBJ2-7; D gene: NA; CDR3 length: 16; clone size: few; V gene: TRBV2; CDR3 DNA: TGTGCCAGCAGTGACTCCACTAGTGCGCTATCCTACGAGCAGTACTTC; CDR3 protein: CASSDSTSALSYEQYF
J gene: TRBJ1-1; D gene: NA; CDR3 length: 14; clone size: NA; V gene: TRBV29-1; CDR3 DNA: TGCAGCGGCGACTTGGTGGGTGGGGGCACTGAAGCTTTCTTT; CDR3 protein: CSGDLVGGGTEAFF
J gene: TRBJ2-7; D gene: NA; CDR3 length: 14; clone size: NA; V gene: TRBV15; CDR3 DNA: TGTGCCACTAGTACTTCCAGGGGATCCTACGAGCAGTACTTC; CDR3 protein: CATSTSRGSYEQYF
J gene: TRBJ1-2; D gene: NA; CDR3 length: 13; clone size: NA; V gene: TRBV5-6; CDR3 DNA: TGTGCCAGCAGCTTCAGGGCTGGGTATGGCTACACCTTC; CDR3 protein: CASSFRAGYGYTF
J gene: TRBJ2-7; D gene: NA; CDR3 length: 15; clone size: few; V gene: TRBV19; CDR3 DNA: TGTGCCAGTAGTATAGACCGATCCTCCTCCTACGAGCAGTACTTC; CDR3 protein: CASSIDRSSSYEQYF
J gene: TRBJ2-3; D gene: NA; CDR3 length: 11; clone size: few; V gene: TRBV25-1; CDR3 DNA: TGTGCCAGCAGGATCACAGATACGCAGTATTTT; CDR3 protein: CASRITDTQYF
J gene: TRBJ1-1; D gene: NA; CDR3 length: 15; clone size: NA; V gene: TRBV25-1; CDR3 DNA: TGTGCCAGCAGTGAATCGCGACAGGCAAACACTGAAGCTTTCTTT; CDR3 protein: CASSESRQANTEAFF
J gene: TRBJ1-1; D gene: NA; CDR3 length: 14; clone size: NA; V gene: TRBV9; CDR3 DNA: TGTGCCAGCAGCGTAGGGGTCGGGGGCACTGAAGCTTTCTTT; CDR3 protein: CASSVGVGGTEAFF
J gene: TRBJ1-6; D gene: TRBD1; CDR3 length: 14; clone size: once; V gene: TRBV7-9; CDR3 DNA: TGTGCCAGCAGCTGGGGACAGGGGCGTTCACCCCTCCACTTT; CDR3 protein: CASSWGQGRSPLHF
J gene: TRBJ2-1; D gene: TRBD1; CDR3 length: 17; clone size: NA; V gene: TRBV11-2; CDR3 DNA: TGTGCCAGCAGCTCTGTGGGACAGGGGGCGGGAGTAAATGAGCAGTTCTTC; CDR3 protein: CASSSVGQGAGVNEQFF
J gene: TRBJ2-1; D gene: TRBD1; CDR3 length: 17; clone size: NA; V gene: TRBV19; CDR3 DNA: TGTGCCAGTAGTATCAACCGGCGGACAGGTTGGTCGAATGAGCAGTTCTTC; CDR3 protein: CASSINRRTGWSNEQFF
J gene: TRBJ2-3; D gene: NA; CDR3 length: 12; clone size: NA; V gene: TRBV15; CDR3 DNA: TGTGCCACCAGCAGAGATGCAGATACGCAGTATTTT; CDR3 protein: CATSRDADTQYF
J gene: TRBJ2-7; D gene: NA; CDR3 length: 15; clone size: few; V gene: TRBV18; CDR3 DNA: TGTGCCAGCTCACCCCGGACGGCCGCAGACTACGAGCAGTACTTC; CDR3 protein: CASSPRTAADYEQYF
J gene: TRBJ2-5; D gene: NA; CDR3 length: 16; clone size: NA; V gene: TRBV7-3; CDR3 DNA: TGTGCCAGCAGCCCCCCCGAGCAGGGTCGCCAAGAGACCCAGTACTTC; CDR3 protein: CASSPPEQGRQETQYF
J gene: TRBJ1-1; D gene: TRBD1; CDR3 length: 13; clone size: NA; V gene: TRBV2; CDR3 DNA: TGTGCCAGCAGAGGACAGGGGGCGACTGAAGCTTTCTTT; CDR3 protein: CASRGQGATEAFF
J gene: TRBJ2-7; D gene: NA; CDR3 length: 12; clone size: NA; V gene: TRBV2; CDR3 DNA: TGTGCCAGCAGCACTACAGTCTACGAGCAGTACTTC; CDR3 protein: CASSTTVYEQYF
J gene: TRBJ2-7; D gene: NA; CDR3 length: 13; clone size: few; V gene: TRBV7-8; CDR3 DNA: TGTGCCAGCAGCTGGGGGATATCCTACGAGCAGTACTTC; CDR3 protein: CASSWGISYEQYF
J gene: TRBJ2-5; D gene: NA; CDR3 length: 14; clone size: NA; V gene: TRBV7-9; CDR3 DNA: TGTGCCAGCAGCTTAGGATGGGGGCAGGAGACCCAGTACTTC; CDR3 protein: CASSLGWGQETQYF
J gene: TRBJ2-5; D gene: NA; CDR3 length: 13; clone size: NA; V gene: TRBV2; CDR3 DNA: TGTGCCAGCAGGGCACAGGTAAAAGAGACCCAGTACTTC; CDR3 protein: CASRAQVKETQYF
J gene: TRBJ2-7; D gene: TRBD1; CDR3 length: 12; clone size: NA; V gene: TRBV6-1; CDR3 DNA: TGTGCCAGCAGTCAGGGGGTCTACGAGCAGTACTTC; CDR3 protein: CASSQGVYEQYF
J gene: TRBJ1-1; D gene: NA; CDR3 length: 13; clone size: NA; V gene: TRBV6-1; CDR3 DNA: TGTGCCAGCAGTGAACACCAGGGCACTGAAGCTTTCTTT; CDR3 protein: CASSEHQGTEAFF
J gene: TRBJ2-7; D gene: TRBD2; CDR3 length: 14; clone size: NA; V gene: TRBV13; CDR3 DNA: TGTGCCAGCAGCCCCAGGACTAGACCTTACGAGCAGTACTTC; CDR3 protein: CASSPRTRPYEQYF
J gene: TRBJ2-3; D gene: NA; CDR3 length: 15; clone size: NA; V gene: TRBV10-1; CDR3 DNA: TGCGCCAGCAGTGACGAGGGGAAGGGGATAGATACGCAGTATTTT; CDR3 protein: CASSDEGKGIDTQYF
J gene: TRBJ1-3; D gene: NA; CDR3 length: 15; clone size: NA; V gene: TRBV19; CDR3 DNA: TGTGCCAGTAGTATAGCAGGGAGCTCTGGAAACACCATATATTTT; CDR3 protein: CASSIAGSSGNTIYF
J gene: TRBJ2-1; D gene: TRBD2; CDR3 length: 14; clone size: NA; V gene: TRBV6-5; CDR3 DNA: TGTGCCAGCACCTACGGCGGGGGGTCGAATGAGCAGTTCTTC; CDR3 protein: CASTYGGGSNEQFF
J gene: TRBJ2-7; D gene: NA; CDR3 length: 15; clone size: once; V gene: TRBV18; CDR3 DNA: TGTGCCAGCTCCCTCCTACAGGGCCCTGAGAGCGAGCAGTACTTC; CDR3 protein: CASSLLQGPESEQYF
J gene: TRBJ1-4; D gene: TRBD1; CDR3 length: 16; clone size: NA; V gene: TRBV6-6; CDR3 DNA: TGTGCCAGCAGTTACCGAACCGGGACAGGGAATGAAAAACTGTTTTTT; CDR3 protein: CASSYRTGTGNEKLFF
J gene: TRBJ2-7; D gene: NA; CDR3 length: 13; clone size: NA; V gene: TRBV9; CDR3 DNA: TGTGCCAGCAGCGTAGGAGGGAGCCACGAGCAGTACTTC; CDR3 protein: CASSVGGSHEQYF
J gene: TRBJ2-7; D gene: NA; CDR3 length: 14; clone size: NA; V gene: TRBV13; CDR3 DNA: TGTGCCAGCAGCTTAGGTCAGGCTCCCTACGAGCAGTACTTC; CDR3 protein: CASSLGQAPYEQYF
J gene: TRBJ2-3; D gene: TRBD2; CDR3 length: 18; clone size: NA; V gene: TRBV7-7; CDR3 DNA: TGTGCCAGCAGCTTAGGCCCCCTGCTAGCGGGAGGGTCGTATACGCAGTATTTT; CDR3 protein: CASSLGPLLAGGSYTQYF
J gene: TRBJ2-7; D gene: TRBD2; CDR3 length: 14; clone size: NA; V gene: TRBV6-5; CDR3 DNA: TGTGCCACAACCACTAGCGGGAGTCTCAACGAGCAGTACTTC; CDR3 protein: CATTTSGSLNEQYF
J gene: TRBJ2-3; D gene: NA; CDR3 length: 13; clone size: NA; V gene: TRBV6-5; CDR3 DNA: TGTGCCAGCAGTTACACAAACACAGATACGCAGTATTTT; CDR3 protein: CASSYTNTDTQYF
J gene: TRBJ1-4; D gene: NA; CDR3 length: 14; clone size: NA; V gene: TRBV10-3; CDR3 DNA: TGTGCCATCAGGGAGGGGATAGGCGATGAAAAACTGTTTTTT; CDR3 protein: CAIREGIGDEKLFF
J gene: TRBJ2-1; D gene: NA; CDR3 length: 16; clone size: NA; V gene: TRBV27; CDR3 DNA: TGTGCCAGCAGTTTCTACTCTGGCGGGATTGGCAATGAGCAGTTCTTC; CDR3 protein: CASSFYSGGIGNEQFF
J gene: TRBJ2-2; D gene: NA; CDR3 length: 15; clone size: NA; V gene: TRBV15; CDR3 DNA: TGTGCCACCAGCAGTGATACAGGGAACACCGGGGAGCTGTTTTTT; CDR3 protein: CATSSDTGNTGELFF
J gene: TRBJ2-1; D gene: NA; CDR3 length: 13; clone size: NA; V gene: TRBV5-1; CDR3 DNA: TGCGCCAGTAGCCGGGGCGGATACAATGAGCAGTTCTTC; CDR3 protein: CASSRGGYNEQFF
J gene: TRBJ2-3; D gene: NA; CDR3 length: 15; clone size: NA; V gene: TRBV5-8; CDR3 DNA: TGTGCCAGCAGCTTGGGCAGCGGGAGCACAGATACGCAGTATTTT; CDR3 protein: CASSLGSGSTDTQYF